Included here is one TCR beta chain sequence, with context. No antigen is known for it. A multiplex PCR was run with 60 Vbeta primers and 13 Jbeta primers. Measured with immunoSEQ multiplex PCR; TCRdb has only the in-frame clones, and not every one. The sample consists of about 170,000 clones, about 59% of them appearing once. The sample originates from a study of cytomegalovirus exposure and HLA in healthy donors. Broader study findings: Versus the approximately 700-donor mean, an Asian-associated ancestry cluster reportedly showed fewer N-insertions in a later analysis. Association with HLA alleles at 0.05 false discovery rate was found for around 15,000 TCR beta sequences in a later analysis. It was reported that TCR beta sequences correctly inferred the HLA-A and HLA-B alleles for most subjects. Common viral pathogens seemed, in a later analysis, to connect with several of the most significant clusters.

The CDR3 is 18 residues long. Trimming removed 4 bases at V and 0 bases at J, with 19 bases between. Germline assignment: CDR1 SEHNR and CDR2 FQNEAQ (reference sequence). V usage is TRBV7-9 and J usage is TRBJ2-1; weak D call: TRBD1 (6 bases). The sequence was obtained from a man aged 35 to 55 in good health and CMV-seronegative. Sequenced material: PBMCs. The CDR3 DNA sequence: TGTGCCAGCAGCTCGGTCGCAGGGGACCTAAGCTCCTACAATGAGCAGTTCTTC. Protein sequence: CASSSVAGDLSSYNEQFF.